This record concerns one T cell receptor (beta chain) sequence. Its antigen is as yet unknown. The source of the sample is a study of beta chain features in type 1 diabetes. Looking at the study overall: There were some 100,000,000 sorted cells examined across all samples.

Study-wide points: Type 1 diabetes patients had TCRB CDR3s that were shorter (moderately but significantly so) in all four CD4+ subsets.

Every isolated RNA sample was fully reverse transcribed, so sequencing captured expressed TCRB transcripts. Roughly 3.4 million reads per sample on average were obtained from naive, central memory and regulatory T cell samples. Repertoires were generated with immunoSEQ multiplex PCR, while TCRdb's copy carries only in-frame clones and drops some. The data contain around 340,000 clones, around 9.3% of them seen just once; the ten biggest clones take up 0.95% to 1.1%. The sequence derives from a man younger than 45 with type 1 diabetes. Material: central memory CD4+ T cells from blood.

The CDR3 coding sequence is TGTGCCAGCATTCCCGGGTCCGTAGACCTAAGACCCCAGCATTTT. This sequence encodes CASIPGSVDLRPQHF. The V call is TRBV28, the J call TRBJ1-5; no reliable D call. The germline V and J ends were trimmed by 7 bases and 10 bases, with 23 bases remaining between them. The CDR3 consists of 15 residues. Germline assignment: CDR1 MDHEN and CDR2 SYDVKM.